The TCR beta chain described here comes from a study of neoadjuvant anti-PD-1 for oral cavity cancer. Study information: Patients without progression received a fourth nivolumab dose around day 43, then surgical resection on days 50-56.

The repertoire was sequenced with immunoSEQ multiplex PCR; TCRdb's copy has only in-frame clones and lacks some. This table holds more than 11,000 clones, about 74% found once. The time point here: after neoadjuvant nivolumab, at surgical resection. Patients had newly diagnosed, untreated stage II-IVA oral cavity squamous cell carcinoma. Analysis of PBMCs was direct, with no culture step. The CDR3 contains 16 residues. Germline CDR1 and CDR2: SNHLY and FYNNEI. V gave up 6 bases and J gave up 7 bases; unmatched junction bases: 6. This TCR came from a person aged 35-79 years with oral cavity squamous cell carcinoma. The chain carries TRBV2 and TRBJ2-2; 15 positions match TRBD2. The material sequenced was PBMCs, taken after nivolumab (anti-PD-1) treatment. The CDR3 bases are TGTGCCAGCAGCGACGGACTAGCGGGAGGGGGCGGGGAGCTGTTTTTT. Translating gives CASSDGLAGGGGELFF.